The clone carrying this T cell receptor (beta chain) has a handful of counts. This entry belongs to a study of blood T cells in healthy people across ages. A sample-barcoded 5' primer and a J-beta primer mix were used in a second PCR of about 7 to 12 cycles. MiXCR was run by TCRdb on the 5' RACE reads, yielding one entry per CDR3 protein. Among 750,000 to 950,000 distinct CDR3 sequences listed, approximately 53% were seen once. The TCR sequence derives from a man older than 75 in good health. Material: blood.

CDR3 in amino acids: CASSVASKSGSANRQYF. DNA of the CDR3: TGTGCCAGCAGCGTAGCCTCCAAAAGCGGGTCCGCCAATCGCCAGTACTTC. J is TRBJ2-5 and V is TRBV9; perhaps TRBD2 as D (6 bases). The V end was cut by 0 bases, the J end by 10 bases, with 25 bases between. CDR1 and CDR2 (germline): SGDLS, YYNGEE. CDR3 length: 17 residues.